This entry lists 5 T cell receptor beta chains sequenced from one sample in a study of OX40 agonist ivuxolimab in advanced cancers. The table came from immunoSEQ multiplex PCR; TCRdb's copy has only in-frame clones and leaves some out. In the table there are some 73,000 clones, 70% to 90% of which are singletons. This specimen was CD4+ or CD8+ T cells sorted from blood, taken in a trial of the OX40 agonist ivuxolimab. These TCRs come from an adult with an advanced solid tumor such as melanoma, head and neck, liver or kidney cancer.

This clone came up once. The V gene is TRBV4-3, the J gene TRBJ2-5; no reliable D call. Trimming took off 4 bases at V and 2 bases at J, with 11 bases between the two ends. The CDR3 is made up of 14 amino acids. In germline, CDR1 is LGHNA, CDR2 YSLEER. The CDR3 DNA reads as TGCGCCAGCAGCCGGTCCCCAGTACAAGAGACCCAGTACTTC. Protein sequence: CASSRSPVQETQYF.

The chain employs TRBV9 and TRBJ1-1; D perhaps matches TRBD1 (6 bases). Per the germline V gene, CDR1 is SGDLS and CDR2 is YYNGEE. Trimming stripped 3 bases from V and 5 bases from J, with 14 bases between. This CDR3 is 14 amino acids long. CDR3 in amino acids: CASSARVGGTEAFF. CDR3 DNA: TGTGCCAGCAGCGCCCGAGTAGGGGGGACTGAAGCTTTCTTT.

V usage is TRBV4-1 and J usage is TRBJ1-3, with D perhaps matching TRBD1 (5 bases). Germline V gene data show CDR1 as MGHRA and CDR2 as YSYEKL. The CDR3 length is 19 residues. The V gene lost 0 bases and the J gene lost 4 bases, with 22 bases spanning the gap. The CDR3 protein is CASSQEELATASRGNTIYF. CDR3 in DNA: TGCGCCAGCAGCCAAGAAGAACTCGCGACAGCCTCGAGAGGAAACACCATATATTTT.

V is TRBV30 and J is TRBJ2-5, with 8 bases fitting TRBD2. The CDR3 spans 12 residues. Per the germline V gene, CDR1 is GTSNPN and CDR2 is SVGIG (reference sequence). V trimming: 7 bases; J trimming: 1 base; junction bases outside the gene matches: 2. CDR3 coding DNA: TGTGCCTACACTAGCGGCCAAGAGACCCAGTACTTC. Translated, it gives CAYTSGQETQYF.

The chain couples TRBV30 to TRBJ2-7; 8 bases are shared with TRBD1. Trimming took 4 bases from V and 2 from J; bases not matched to a gene: 7. Germline CDR1 and CDR2: GTSNPN and SVGIG (reference sequence). This CDR3 comprises 14 residues. The CDR3 sequence is CAWTPGQVPYEQYF. In DNA, the CDR3 is TGTGCCTGGACTCCGGGACAGGTCCCCTACGAGCAGTACTTC.